Following are 16 T cell receptor beta chains from one sample sequenced in a study of post-analysis software for immune sequencing data. Regarding the study as a whole: TRBV5-6, TRBV5-1 and TRBV20-1 belonged to a set of a handful of TRBV segments that were more frequent in patients than controls.

Antigens of these TCRs are unknown. Libraries were made from TCR beta cDNA, and they carried unique molecular identifiers. A single record per CDR3 protein comes from TCRdb applying MiXCR to the PCR reads. The sample includes hundreds of thousands of distinct CDR3 sequences, approximately 57% of them seen just once. The source material was blood. These receptors originate from a girl under 18 with multiple sclerosis.

The V call is TRBV29-1, the J call TRBJ2-7; 8 bases match TRBD1. The CDR3 is 12 amino acids. CDR1 and CDR2 (germline): SQVTM, ANQGSEA. As DNA, the CDR3 is TGCAGTGCTAGACAGGGGCCCTACGAGCAGTACTTC. This gives the protein CSARQGPYEQYF.

The genes are TRBV6-5 and TRBJ2-3; 8 bases are a match to TRBD2. This CDR3 has 16 amino acids. Germline CDR1 and CDR2: MNHEY and SVGAGI. Trimming at V came to 1 base and at J to 2 bases, leaving 5 bases not matched to a gene. The chain's CDR3 is CASSYLLAGNTDTQYF. The CDR3 DNA follows: TGTGCCAGCAGTTACTTGTTAGCGGGGAACACAGATACGCAGTATTTT.

On this clonotype: Relative to the germline gene, one junction end is altered; a read error may explain this. V and J are TRBV9 and TRBJ2-1; the match to TRBD2 covers 11 bases. From germline, CDR1 is SGDLS and CDR2 YYNGEE. This CDR3 is 18 amino acids long. The CDR3 DNA sequence: TGTGCCGGCAGCGTAGGGCTAGCGGGGGGCGCGGTTCCCAATGAGCAGTTCTTC. As protein: CAGSVGLAGGAVPNEQFF.

This clonotype was seen only a few times. The V call is TRBV3-1, the J call TRBJ2-3; tentatively, D is TRBD2 (6 bases). The CDR3 covers 14 residues. Germline values: CDR1 LGHDT, CDR2 YNNKEL (reference sequence). V was trimmed by 2 bases and J by 4 bases, leaving 10 bases between them. CDR3 sequence reads: CASSQTREADTQYF. The CDR3 DNA follows: TGTGCCAGCAGCCAAACGAGGGAGGCAGATACGCAGTATTTT.

As for this clonotype: A much more abundant neighbour one base away suggests this may be a read error. This rearrangement joins TRBV7-2 to TRBJ2-7, with no clear D. CDR1 and CDR2 from the germline V gene are SGHTA and FQGNSA. The CDR3 length is 14 residues. The V end lost 4 bases, the J end lost 0 bases, and 10 bases lay between the germline ends. CDR3 amino acids: CASSSNGFSYEQYF. DNA for the CDR3: TGTGCCAGCAGCTCCAATGGATTCTCCTACGAGCAGTACTTC.

The chain recombines TRBV25-1 with TRBJ2-5; 10 bases line up with TRBD1. This CDR3 is built from 16 residues. V trimming: 11 bases; J trimming: 2 bases; junction bases outside the gene matches: 14. The germline V gene encodes CDR1 MGHDK and CDR2 SYGVNS. The CDR3 coding sequence is TGTGCCGCGTCCCGAGGGACAGGGGCAAGACAAGAGACCCAGTACTTC. Translating it yields CAASRGTGARQETQYF.

This rearrangement joins TRBV5-1 to TRBJ2-6; unclear D gene. V was clipped by 7 bases and J by 4 bases, with 12 bases between them. CDR3 size: 14 residues. The V gene's germline CDR1 is SGHRS and CDR2 YFSETQ. CDR3 in DNA: TGCGCCAGCGCGCTAGAAAGGGGGGCCAACGTCCTGACTTTC. Translation gives CASALERGANVLTF.

The chain is built from TRBV20-1 and TRBJ2-3; 8 positions match TRBD1. J lost 2 bases, V lost 1 base, and 2 bases had no gene match. Germline lookup yields CDR1 DFQATT and CDR2 SNEGSKA (reference sequence). The CDR3 has 14 residues. The CDR3 region is CSARGRGLTDTQYF. In DNA, the CDR3 is TGCAGTGCTAGAGGCAGGGGGCTCACAGATACGCAGTATTTT.

This rearrangement joins TRBV6-5 to TRBJ1-2, with D perhaps TRBD1 (5 bases). The CDR3 covers 13 residues. CDR1 is MNHEY, CDR2 SVGAGI, per germline. V was clipped by 5 bases and J by 8 bases, with 15 bases between them. As DNA, the CDR3 is TGTGCCAGCAGTGGAAGGGACCACGGAGGCTACACCTTC. Its protein product is CASSGRDHGGYTF.

The J gene is TRBJ2-1, the V gene TRBV12-3 or TRBV12-4, with 9 bases fitting TRBD2. The CDR3 is 14 residues long. The V segment lost 3 bases and the J segment 9 bases; nucleotides outside the gene matches: 6. CDR3 sequence: CASSLTGTSIEQFF. CDR3 DNA sequence: TGTGCCAGCAGTTTGACCGGGACTAGCATTGAGCAGTTCTTC.

This clonotype has more than one count but fewer than ten. V is TRBV7-9 and J is TRBJ2-3, with a weak D call TRBD1 (6 bases). This CDR3 is built from 18 residues. Trimming shortened V by 5 bases and J by 0 bases, and 21 bases separated the two germline ends. In germline, CDR1 is SEHNR, CDR2 FQNEAQ (reference sequence). The CDR3 region has the DNA TGTGCCAGCAGCACAAACAGGGTGCTTCGCTCAAGCACAGATACGCAGTATTTT. Translating it yields CASSTNRVLRSSTDTQYF. The whole variable domain, filled in from reference TRBV7-9 and TRBJ2-3, reads DTGVSQNPRHKITKRGQNVTFRCDPISEHNRLYWYRQTLGQGPEFLTYFQNEAQLEKSRLLSDRFSAERPKGSFSTLEIQRTEQGDSAMYLCASSTNRVLRSSTDTQYFGPGTRLTVL.

V is TRBV9 and J is TRBJ2-7; 8 nucleotides agree with TRBD2. CDR1 is SGDLS and CDR2 is YYNGEE in the germline V gene. The CDR3 has 12 residues. J was trimmed by 5 bases and V by 3 bases; bases with no gene match: 1. In DNA, the CDR3 is TGTGCCAGCAGCGGGACTAGCAACGAGCAGTACTTC. It encodes CASSGTSNEQYF.

This chain uses TRBV28 with TRBJ2-7; 8 bases match TRBD1. This CDR3 is 12 amino acids long. Per germline, CDR1 MDHEN and CDR2 SYDVKM. The junction had 5 bases not matched to a gene; V was cut back by 8 bases and J by 5 bases. CDR3 coding DNA: TGTGCCAGCGGGACAGGTTCCCACGAGCAGTACTTC. Translating it yields CASGTGSHEQYF.

This clonotype came up a few times. The DNA for the CDR3 is TGTGCCAGCAGTCCAGGGGGGTACAAAAACATTCAGTACTTC. This encodes CASSPGGYKNIQYF. The chain recombines TRBV7-2 with TRBJ2-4, with D maybe TRBD1 (7 bases). Trimming removed 6 bases at V and 3 bases at J, with 12 bases between. In germline, CDR1 is SGHTA, CDR2 FQGNSA. The CDR3 is 14 amino acids.

This clonotype appeared a few times. For the CDR3, the DNA is TGTGCCAGCAGTTTTTTGTCTAGCGGGACGACGCCGGCAGATACGCAGTATTTT. Amino acids: CASSFLSSGTTPADTQYF. The V and J genes are TRBV12-3 or TRBV12-4 and TRBJ2-3; TRBD2 aligns across 9 bases. The CDR3 runs to 18 residues. V gave up 3 bases and J gave up 4 bases; unmatched junction bases: 14.

This clonotype was counted a few times. The V call is TRBV15, the J call TRBJ2-7; D gene uncertain. The ends were cut back, 5 bases at V and 0 bases at J, with 11 bases in the middle. Germline loops: CDR1 LNHNV, CDR2 YYDKDF (reference sequence). This CDR3 has 14 residues. CDR3 region: CATSSHAVSYEQYF. The CDR3, as DNA: TGTGCCACCAGCTCGCATGCCGTCTCCTACGAGCAGTACTTC. Based on the CDR3 plus reference TRBV15 and TRBJ2-7, the full variable domain is DAMVIQNPRYQVTQFGKPVTLSCSQTLNHNVMYWYQQKSSQAPKLLFHYYDKDFNNEADTPDNFQSRRPNTSFCFLDIRSPGLGDTAMYLCATSSHAVSYEQYFGPGTRLTVT.